The 24 T cell receptor beta chains below all came from one sample that was sequenced in a study of blood T cell repertoires in COVID-19. The assay was immunoSEQ multiplex PCR, and TCRdb's table has in-frame clones only and misses some. The table records some 300,000 clones, 90% of them present only once. The sample was peripheral blood. The receptors stem from a woman aged 40 to 50 with COVID-19, enrolled during active disease.

V usage is TRBV6-5 and J usage is TRBJ1-1, with D uncertain. Germline CDR1 and CDR2: MNHEY and SVGAGI. Between the trimmed V and J ends, which lost 6 bases and 0 bases, there was a span of 8 bases. The CDR3 has 13 amino acids. The CDR3 sequence: CASRIQMNTEAFF. The CDR3 nucleotides are TGTGCCAGCAGAATCCAGATGAACACTGAAGCTTTCTTT.

The gene calls are TRBV27 and TRBJ1-2; no firm D call. This CDR3 contains 16 residues. Germline values: CDR1 MNHEY, CDR2 SMNVEV (reference sequence). The ends were cut back, 5 bases at V and 0 bases at J, with 16 bases in the middle. In DNA form, the CDR3 reads TGTGCCAGCAGTGTAAAACCACAGAATACTAACTATGGCTACACCTTC. Protein sequence: CASSVKPQNTNYGYTF.

The chain links TRBV7-2 to TRBJ1-1, with D possibly matching TRBD1 (6 bases). Trimming pared 6 bases from V and 4 bases from J, leaving 15 bases between. This CDR3 comprises 14 residues. CDR1 and CDR2 (germline): SGHTA, FQGNSA. CDR3 protein: CASRPFPGATEAFF. The CDR3, as DNA: TGTGCCAGCAGGCCCTTTCCAGGGGCCACTGAAGCTTTCTTT.

This clone has a handful of counts. The chain employs TRBV7-9 and TRBJ1-1; a possible D gene is TRBD1 (6 bases). The V and J ends lost 7 bases and 8 bases respectively, with 14 bases between them. Germline CDR1 SEHNR, CDR2 FQNEAQ (reference sequence). The length of the CDR3 is 12 residues. The chain's CDR3 is CASNSRQDEAFF. The CDR3 DNA sequence: TGTGCCAGCAATTCCCGACAGGACGAAGCTTTCTTT.

The chain joins TRBV27 to TRBJ1-1; weak D call: TRBD1 (5 bases). The CDR3 length is 14 residues. V lost 5 bases and J lost 4, with 14 bases in between. Germline values: CDR1 MNHEY, CDR2 SMNVEV (reference sequence). CDR3 sequence (DNA): TGTGCCAGCAGTCCCCTCAGGGAGGGCACTGAAGCTTTCTTT. Protein: CASSPLREGTEAFF.

The rearrangement links TRBV3-1 (or the pseudogene TRBV3-2) to TRBJ2-4; D is undetermined. CDR3 size: 14 residues. V lost 4 bases to trimming and J lost 1 base, with 8 bases between them. Per the germline V gene, CDR1 is LGHDT and CDR2 is YNNKEL (reference sequence). The chain's CDR3 is CASSPAAAKNIQYF. In DNA form, the CDR3 reads TGTGCCAGCAGCCCGGCGGCGGCCAAAAACATTCAGTACTTC.

The chain combines TRBV7-2 with TRBJ1-3, with 7 bases lining up with TRBD1. The V gene's germline CDR1 is SGHTA and CDR2 FQGNSA. J was trimmed by 3 bases and V by 1 base; bases with no gene match: 6. The CDR3 consists of 16 residues. The CDR3 spells CASSLGSGGYGNTIYF. DNA for the CDR3: TGTGCCAGCAGCTTAGGTTCAGGGGGTTATGGAAACACCATATATTTT.

The chain uses TRBV30 and TRBJ1-1; TRBD1 agrees at 7 bases. There are 17 residues in the CDR3. The V gene's germline CDR1 is GTSNPN and CDR2 SVGIG (reference sequence). V lost 1 base and J lost 0; bases outside the gene matches: 11. The CDR3 DNA follows: TGTGCCTGGAGTGAAGGAGGGACAGCCGGGATGAACACTGAAGCTTTCTTT. Translating gives CAWSEGGTAGMNTEAFF.

The V gene is TRBV12-5, the J gene TRBJ2-7; 10 bases fit TRBD1. The CDR3 is made up of 13 amino acids. From germline, CDR1 is LGHNT and CDR2 FRNRAP. V trimming: 4 bases; J trimming: 4 bases; junction bases outside the gene matches: 1. The CDR3 region is CASGSGQGYEQYF. In nucleotides, the CDR3 is TGTGCTAGTGGTTCGGGACAGGGGTACGAGCAGTACTTC.

The chain couples TRBV5-1 to TRBJ1-4; 8 bases fit TRBD1. J lost 6 bases, V lost 4 bases, and 8 bases had no gene match. CDR3 length: 15 amino acids. The germline V gene encodes CDR1 SGHRS and CDR2 YFSETQ. The CDR3 sequence is CASSPDRVGDEKLFF. CDR3 in DNA: TGCGCCAGCAGCCCGGACAGGGTCGGGGATGAAAAACTGTTTTTT.

The rearrangement joins TRBV27 to TRBJ2-3; TRBD1 matches 11 bases. The junction had 12 bases not matched to a gene; V was cut back by 4 bases and J by 3 bases. Germline CDR1 is MNHEY and CDR2 is SMNVEV (reference sequence). The CDR3 is 18 amino acids. The CDR3 reads CASSWNAGTGGLTDTQYF. The CDR3 DNA sequence: TGTGCCAGCAGTTGGAACGCCGGGACAGGGGGTTTGACAGATACGCAGTATTTT.

CDR3 amino acids: CASNSRGNIGNTIYF. The CDR3 DNA sequence: TGTGCCAGCAATTCCAGGGGGAACATTGGAAACACCATATATTTT. The chain is built from TRBV2 and TRBJ1-3; 7 bases match TRBD1. This CDR3 has 15 amino acids. The germline V gene encodes CDR1 SNHLY and CDR2 FYNNEI. With V trimmed by 7 bases and J by 3 bases, 9 bases remained unmatched.

The rearrangement links TRBV28 to TRBJ1-2; tentatively, D is TRBD1 (6 bases). The CDR3 has 16 residues. Germline values: CDR1 MDHEN, CDR2 SYDVKM. Trimming pared 5 bases from V and 2 bases from J, leaving 18 bases between. Here the CDR3 reads CASSLPTTGINYGYTF. The CDR3 bases are TGTGCCAGCAGTCTACCAACTACAGGGATCAACTATGGCTACACCTTC.

The gene calls are TRBV29-1 and TRBJ1-5; 9 bases fit TRBD1. Germline values: CDR1 SQVTM, CDR2 ANQGSEA. The junction had 3 bases not matched to a gene; V was cut back by 5 bases and J by 1 base. There are 14 residues in the CDR3. CDR3 in amino acids: CSVSGQGSNQPQHF. The CDR3 DNA reads TGCAGCGTTTCCGGACAGGGGAGCAATCAGCCCCAGCATTTT. The full variable domain, completed using reference TRBV29-1 and TRBJ1-5, is SAVISQKPSRDICQRGTSLTIQCQVDSQVTMMFWYRQQPGQSLTLIATANQGSEATYESGFVIDKFPISRPNLTFSTLTVSNMSPEDSSIYLCSVSGQGSNQPQHFGDGTRLSIL.

This clone is a singleton in its sample. The rearrangement uses TRBV7-2 and TRBJ2-1; D remains unclear. Trimming left V 1 base short and J 0 bases short, with 4 bases between. The CDR3 has 14 amino acids. Germline lookup yields CDR1 SGHTA and CDR2 FQGNSA. The CDR3 reads CASSLVGSYNEQFF. CDR3 coding DNA: TGTGCCAGCAGCTTAGTCGGCTCCTACAATGAGCAGTTCTTC.

This clone was seen only once. This sequence joins TRBV5-1 and TRBJ2-5, with a possible D match to TRBD1 (5 bases). Deletions cut 2 bases from V and 4 bases from J, with 12 bases between. CDR1 and CDR2 from the germline V gene are SGHRS and YFSETQ. The CDR3 totals 14 residues. CDR3 residues: CASSLGDYSETQYF. CDR3 nucleotide sequence: TGCGCCAGCAGCTTAGGGGATTACTCAGAGACCCAGTACTTC. The variable domain in full, completed from reference TRBV5-1 and TRBJ2-5, reads KAGVTQTPRYLIKTRGQQVTLSCSPISGHRSVSWYQQTPGQGLQFLFEYFSETQRNKGNFPGRFSGRQFSNSRSEMNVSTLELGDSALYLCASSLGDYSETQYFGPGTRLLVL.

The J gene is TRBJ1-6, the V gene TRBV18, with D tentatively TRBD1 (5 bases). V lost 0 bases to trimming and J lost 3 bases, with 9 bases between them. Germline-derived CDR1 and CDR2 are KGHSH and LQKENI. The CDR3 length is 16 residues. The CDR3 DNA reads TGTGCCAGCTCACCACCAGCGGGGGGCTATAATTCACCCCTCCACTTT. It specifies CASSPPAGGYNSPLHF.

The rearrangement joins TRBV12-3 or TRBV12-4 to TRBJ1-2, with a possible D match to TRBD1 (6 bases). V lost 5 bases to trimming and J lost 5 bases, with 9 bases between them. The CDR3 covers 12 residues. The DNA of the CDR3 is TGTGCCAGCAGTGTTCAGGGGTATGGCTACACCTTC. Residues: CASSVQGYGYTF.

The V and J genes are TRBV28 and TRBJ1-1; 10 bases match TRBD1. Per the germline V gene, CDR1 is MDHEN and CDR2 is SYDVKM. Trimming took 9 bases from V and 0 from J; bases not matched to a gene: 4. The CDR3 consists of 14 residues. The CDR3 region is CASGTGAMNTEAFF. CDR3 coding DNA: TGTGCCAGTGGGACAGGGGCGATGAACACTGAAGCTTTCTTT.

The chain recombines TRBV20-1 with TRBJ2-3; 8 bases fit TRBD2. Germline V lookup: CDR1 DFQATT, CDR2 SNEGSKA (reference sequence). This CDR3 is 17 amino acids long. V was pared by 6 bases and J by 0 bases, with 14 bases of the junction left unmatched. The CDR3 sequence: CSASGQRGTTSTDTQYF. The CDR3, as DNA: TGCAGTGCCAGTGGCCAGCGGGGGACCACTAGCACAGATACGCAGTATTTT.

This clone was seen only once. The chain is built from TRBV5-1 and TRBJ2-5; TRBD1 agrees at 10 bases. From germline, CDR1 is SGHRS and CDR2 YFSETQ. The V and J ends lost 2 bases and 3 bases, in that order; junction bases with no gene match: 4. The CDR3 is 15 residues long. CDR3 DNA sequence: TGCGCCAGCAGCTTAGGGACAGGGGTGAAAGAGACCCAGTACTTC. Translation: CASSLGTGVKETQYF.

The gene calls are TRBV19 and TRBJ2-1; 9 nucleotides match TRBD2. The CDR3 consists of 15 residues. V trimming: 5 bases; J trimming: 10 bases; junction bases outside the gene matches: 12. Germline CDR1 reads LNHDA; CDR2 reads SQIVND (reference sequence). The CDR3 is CASSPLAGPREEQFF. In nucleotides, the CDR3 is TGTGCCAGTAGTCCCCTAGCGGGACCCCGGGAAGAGCAGTTCTTC.

The chain recombines TRBV5-4 with TRBJ2-1, with TRBD1 as a possible D gene (5 bases). CDR1 is SGHNT, CDR2 YYREEE, per germline (reference sequence). V was cut by 3 bases and J by 2 bases, with 12 bases left in between. This CDR3 region has 15 residues. The CDR3 reads CASSSPGPPYNEQFF. CDR3 coding DNA: TGTGCCAGCAGCTCCCCAGGGCCCCCCTACAATGAGCAGTTCTTC. The entire variable domain, with the rest obtained from reference TRBV5-4 and TRBJ2-1, is as follows: ETGVTQSPTHLIKTRGQQVTLRCSSQSGHNTVSWYQQALGQGPQFIFQYYREEENGRGNFPPRFSGLQFPNYSSELNVNALELDDSALYLCASSSPGPPYNEQFFGPGTRLTVL.

The chain carries TRBV28 and TRBJ1-5; D may be TRBD1 (5 bases). There are 16 residues in the CDR3. Germline assignment: CDR1 MDHEN and CDR2 SYDVKM. Trimming pared 3 bases from V and 4 bases from J, leaving 16 bases between. CDR3 protein: CASSFRLGAWNQPQHF. The CDR3 bases are TGTGCCAGCAGTTTTAGGTTAGGGGCTTGGAATCAGCCCCAGCATTTT.